This T cell receptor (beta chain) was obtained from a study of molecular identifiers for immune sequencing clone quantification (dated by TCRdb to the late 2010s). Regarding the study in general: For a replicate experiment, RNA from roughly 20,000 or 100,000 naive CD8 T cells was divided into five aliquots, and four of the five aliquots were sequenced. The study was a methods study using CD8 T cells to benchmark molecular-identifier clustering-based TCR repertoire sequencing (MIDCIRS) and TCR RNA copy counting. Study-wide findings and limitations: Naive libraries contained spiked-in Jurkat TCR RNA (approximately ten copies' worth), which is not part of the donor repertoire. When barcode sub-clustering was omitted, TCR diversity was inflated by chimeric consensus sequences, with chimeras reaching as high as 47%. The sizes of highly expanded clones could end up underestimated when identical TCR molecules share a barcode. In CMV-specific effector cells, clones with more than 20 RNA copies contained over 99% of molecules, whereas in naive cells such clones contained under 1% of molecules. Even against a background of about a million naive CD8 T cells, spiked-in Jurkat TCR RNA amounting to a single cell's worth was reported to be detectable. Modeling gave about 3.2 recovered TCR RNA copies per cell versus about 10 by digital PCR, implying around 31% capture efficiency.

Taken from the germline V gene (reference sequence), the CDR1 and CDR2 loops are MNHEY and SMNVEV. Between the V and J ends, shortened by 2 bases and 5 bases respectively, the junction contains 4 bases. Including the terminal cysteine and phenylalanine, the CDR3 comprises 12 residues. The CDR3 DNA has 36 bases and is translated from base 1. With regard to this clonotype: The antigen it binds to is not known. Base qualities were left out, and no much larger clone turns up one base away.

Libraries of naive CD8 T cells were generated from about 20,000 to 1,000,000 sorted cells, with 10%, 30% or 50% of the purified RNA used. Naive CD8 T cells were FACS-sorted as CD8+CD4-CCR7+CD45RA+ on a BD FACSAria II into RLT Plus buffer. Detection sensitivity was tested by spiking Jurkat RNA equal to approximately 9 TCR copies' worth into samples containing roughly 19,000-1,100,000 naive CD8 T cells. CD8 T cells were enriched with RosetteSep CD8+ T Cell Enrichment Cocktail and Ficoll-Paque, followed by ACK red cell lysis. Libraries were constructed by PCR. TCRdb records Illumina HiSeq 4000 as the sequencer. Preparation of bulk TCR libraries followed a previously described approach, with the TCR primers listed in Table S5. Total RNA was purified with the Qiagen AllPrep DNA/RNA kit. Before analysis, reads from multiple sequencing runs of one library were combined. Per the original workflow: Reads were retained only if the reads had an exact TCR constant sequence, and the retained reads were trimmed to 150 nt and grouped according to their 12-nt molecular barcodes. Reads in each barcode group were sub-clustered using a 15% Levenshtein threshold, and a quality-weighted consensus sequence was built for each RNA molecule. Non-functional sequences were removed, as were lower-count sequences one edit away from another. On the basis of fitting two negative binomial distributions, barcode sub-clusters with fewer than 20% of the maximum read count were discarded. The public reads were reanalyzed by TCRdb: fastp trimming at Q25, MiXCR alignment, in-frame beta chains only. Records with the same CDR3 protein are collapsed into one entry carrying the most frequent genes and DNA. The V and J calls reflect TCRdb's pipeline rather than the authors' work. The sample yields about 640,000 distinct CDR3 sequences; roughly 21% were counted once. The ten largest clones take up about 0.9% of the sample.

The clonotype was recovered from a human donor in good health. Some libraries in this study had Jurkat cell RNA spiked in. Sequencing was performed on naive CD8+ T cells from blood, with Jurkat cell RNA spiked in. The cell subset or site label of this sample denotes: FACS-sorted CD8+CD4-CCR7+CD45RA+ naive T cells. The rearranged chain carries TRBV27 and TRBJ2-1, with the D gene not confidently named. The CDR3 sequence is CASSLRDNEQFF. The bases are TGTGCCAGCAGTTTAAGAGACAATGAGCAGTTCTTC.